Following are 22 T cell receptor beta chains from one sample sequenced in a study of cytomegalovirus exposure and HLA in healthy donors. The PCR had 60 Vbeta and 13 Jbeta primers. Assay: immunoSEQ multiplex PCR; the TCRdb copy retains only in-frame clones and omits some. The sample has over 100,000 clones; around 73% are singletons. The sample was PBMCs. All receptors derive from a female donor in good health and CMV-seronegative.

This chain uses TRBV7-9 with TRBJ1-2; TRBD1 is a possible D gene (6 bases). The CDR3 is made up of 15 amino acids. CDR1 and CDR2 from the germline V gene are SEHNR and FQNEAQ (reference sequence). With 0 bases removed from V and 4 bases from J, the gap between germline ends came to 12 bases. This chain's CDR3 is CASSLADRPAYGYTF. CDR3 DNA sequence: TGTGCCAGCAGCTTAGCCGACAGGCCTGCCTATGGCTACACCTTC.

This clone was picked up a small number of times. The V call is TRBV28, the J call TRBJ2-7; D possibly corresponds to TRBD1 (5 bases). The CDR3 totals 13 residues. Trimming removed 9 bases at V and 0 bases at J, with 12 bases between. The germline V gene encodes CDR1 MDHEN and CDR2 SYDVKM. Here the CDR3 DNA reads TGTGCCAGTGACAGTCCTAGCTCCTACGAGCAGTACTTC. Its protein is CASDSPSSYEQYF.

This clone was detected only once. The V gene is TRBV15, the J gene TRBJ1-5; tentative D call: TRBD1 (6 bases). CDR1 and CDR2 from the germline V gene are LNHNV and YYDKDF (reference sequence). V shed 4 bases and J shed 2 bases, with 27 bases lying between them. This CDR3 is built from 20 residues. The DNA of the CDR3 is TGTGCCACCAGCACCCCGGTGGCAGGGGCCGCGATGGGTGGCAATCAGCCCCAGCATTTT. Translating gives CATSTPVAGAAMGGNQPQHF.

The CDR3, as DNA: TGCGCCAGCAGCTTATCCGACAATGGCTACACCTTC. Its translation: CASSLSDNGYTF. The chain joins TRBV5-1 to TRBJ1-2; D is ambiguous. This CDR3 spans 12 amino acids. Germline V gene lookup returns CDR1 SGHRS and CDR2 YFSETQ. With 2 bases removed from V and 6 bases from J, the gap between germline ends came to 8 bases.

The chain has TRBV2 and TRBJ2-3, with 8 bases that match TRBD2. The CDR3 contains 18 residues. J gave up 5 bases and V 1 base, and 14 bases lay outside the gene matches. Germline V gene data show CDR1 as SNHLY and CDR2 as FYNNEI. In nucleotides, the CDR3 is TGTGCCAGCAGTGAAGAACCCAGGGCGGGAGGCTACGGAGATACGCAGTATTTT. Residues: CASSEEPRAGGYGDTQYF.

Details on this clone: Germline is not matched at one junction end, which may reflect a read error. This chain connects TRBV2 to TRBJ1-5; D is undetermined. CDR3 length: 13 amino acids. CDR1 SNHLY and CDR2 FYNNEI come from the germline V gene. The CDR3: CAGSTGTGQPQHF. CDR3 sequence (DNA): TGTGCCGGCAGCACGGGCACGGGACAGCCCCAGCATTTT.

The chain employs TRBV28 and TRBJ2-3; perhaps TRBD1 as D (6 bases). V shed 3 bases and J shed 6 bases, with 13 bases lying between them. The CDR3 is 14 residues long. Looked up from germline, CDR1 is MDHEN and CDR2 is SYDVKM. The DNA for the CDR3 is TGTGCCAGCAGTTTTGTTGCAGGGGAGGATACGCAGTATTTT. As protein: CASSFVAGEDTQYF.

Remarks on this clone: The junction departs from the called germline gene at one end, perhaps through a read error. CDR3 DNA sequence: TGTTCCAGCAGCTTAGGAACAGGGACCGAAGAGACCCAGTACTTC. It specifies CSSSLGTGTEETQYF. The chain uses TRBV7-9 and TRBJ2-5; D perhaps matches TRBD1 (6 bases). CDR3 length: 15 amino acids. CDR1 and CDR2 (germline): SEHNR, FQNEAQ (reference sequence).

The chain carries TRBV7-3 and TRBJ2-3; 12 bases are a match to TRBD2. In germline, CDR1 is SGHTA, CDR2 FQGTGA. The CDR3 loop spans 15 amino acids. Germline trimming cut 5 bases from V and 6 bases from J; bases unmatched to any gene: 6. CDR3 coding DNA: TGTGCCAGCAGCCAGACTAGCGGGAGTGCGGATACGCAGTATTTT. Translated: CASSQTSGSADTQYF.

This chain connects TRBV27 to TRBJ2-3; TRBD2 is a possible D gene (6 bases). Per the germline V gene, CDR1 is MNHEY and CDR2 is SMNVEV (reference sequence). V was cut by 7 bases and J by 2 bases, with 16 bases left in between. The CDR3 length is 15 residues. The CDR3 region has the DNA TGTGCCAGCATTCCGATAGGGACTCCCACAGATACGCAGTATTTT. The encoded protein is CASIPIGTPTDTQYF.

This clone was found once. V usage is TRBV28 and J usage is TRBJ2-7; TRBD1 agrees at 9 bases. CDR3 length: 15 residues. The trim removed 6 bases at V and 2 bases at J, leaving 8 bases unmatched. Germline lookup yields CDR1 MDHEN and CDR2 SYDVKM. CDR3 sequence: CASRKGDRETYEQYF. For the CDR3, the DNA is TGTGCCAGCAGGAAAGGGGACAGGGAGACCTACGAGCAGTACTTC.

The gene calls are TRBV28 and TRBJ2-5; D remains unclear. Germline V gene sequence: CDR1 MDHEN, CDR2 SYDVKM. V lost 6 bases to trimming and J lost 7 bases, with 9 bases between them. There are 11 residues in the CDR3. CDR3 DNA sequence: TGTGCCAGCAGGCGAATCGGGACCCAGTACTTC. Its translation: CASRRIGTQYF.

This chain joins TRBV5-1 and TRBJ1-1; D call uncertain. Trimming left V 1 base short and J 5 bases short, with 12 bases between. The CDR3 contains 14 residues. Germline V CDR1 and CDR2: SGHRS, YFSETQ. CDR3 nucleotide sequence: TGCGCCAGCAGCTTGTCGGTACTGAGTACTGAAGCTTTCTTT. Amino acids: CASSLSVLSTEAFF.

The genes are TRBV7-9 and TRBJ2-5; 10 nucleotides match TRBD1. Germline V CDR1 and CDR2: SEHNR, FQNEAQ (reference sequence). The V and J ends lost 5 bases and 1 base, in that order; junction bases with no gene match: 4. This CDR3 is 15 amino acids long. The DNA for the CDR3 is TGTGCCAGCAGCGTCGGGACAGGGGTCCAAGAGACCCAGTACTTC. Its protein is CASSVGTGVQETQYF.

The gene calls are TRBV27 and TRBJ2-1; D is unresolved. V lost 6 bases and J lost 6, with 12 bases in between. The CDR3 has 13 residues. Germline V lookup: CDR1 MNHEY, CDR2 SMNVEV (reference sequence). This CDR3 is CASSPGPLNEQFF. The DNA of the CDR3 is TGTGCCAGCAGCCCAGGCCCCCTCAATGAGCAGTTCTTC.

V gene TRBV27 combines with J gene TRBJ2-1, with D perhaps matching TRBD2 (5 bases). This CDR3 has 11 residues. Trimming shortened V by 8 bases and J by 8 bases, and 10 bases separated the two germline ends. Germline CDR1 MNHEY, CDR2 SMNVEV (reference sequence). Written as DNA, the CDR3 is TGTGCCAGCCGGCGGGTTCATGAGCAGTTCTTC. It codes for CASRRVHEQFF.

This chain uses TRBV14 with TRBJ2-2; 7 bases line up with TRBD1. The junction had 8 bases not matched to a gene; V was cut back by 4 bases and J by 0 bases. Germline-derived CDR1 and CDR2 are SGHDN and FVKESK. The CDR3 sequence is 17 residues long. CDR3 sequence (DNA): TGTGCCAGCAGCCCCTACCCGGGACAGTCGAACACCGGGGAGCTGTTTTTT. Translated, it gives CASSPYPGQSNTGELFF.

A word on this clone: Compared with germline, one end of the junction differs, possibly owing to a read error. This chain connects TRBV7-9 to TRBJ1-2; no clear D gene. Germline V CDR1 and CDR2: SEHNR, FQNEAQ (reference sequence). The CDR3 spans 15 residues. The CDR3 DNA reads TGTTCCAGCAGCTTAGGTGGTACAGTTAACTATGGCTACACCTTC. It is translated as CSSSLGGTVNYGYTF. Looking up the rest from reference TRBV7-9 and TRBJ1-2 gives the full variable domain: DTGVSQNPRHKITKRGQNVTFRCDPISEHNRLYWYRQTLGQGPEFLTYFQNEAQLEKSRLLSDRFSAERPKGSFSTLEIQRTEQGDSAMYLCSSSLGGTVNYGYTFGSGTRLTVV.

V is TRBV18 and J is TRBJ2-2, with TRBD2 identical over 12 bases. Germline V gives CDR1 KGHSH, CDR2 LQKENI. There are 14 residues in the CDR3. J lost 4 bases, V lost 6 bases, and 0 bases had no gene match. CDR3 in amino acids: CASSGLAGTGELFF. CDR3 DNA sequence: TGTGCCAGCTCGGGACTAGCGGGCACCGGGGAGCTGTTTTTT.

The chain carries TRBV7-8 and TRBJ1-1; the match to TRBD1 covers 12 bases. Germline assignment: CDR1 SGHVS and CDR2 FQNEAQ. The CDR3 runs to 16 residues. Unmatched junction bases numbered 3, after V lost 4 bases and J lost 0 bases. The CDR3 DNA is TGTGCCAGCAGCTCCGGGACAGGGGGCCTGAACACTGAAGCTTTCTTT. This sequence encodes CASSSGTGGLNTEAFF. Based on the CDR3 plus reference TRBV7-8 and TRBJ1-1, the full variable domain is GAGVSQSPRYKVAKRGQDVALRCDPISGHVSLFWYQQALGQGPEFLTYFQNEAQLDKSGLPSDRFFAERPEGSVSTLKIQRTQQEDSAVYLCASSSGTGGLNTEAFFGQGTRLTVV.

In its sample, this clone was seen many times. The chain employs TRBV27 and TRBJ2-7; the match to TRBD1 covers 9 bases. The CDR3 contains 16 residues. Germline CDR1 and CDR2: MNHEY and SMNVEV (reference sequence). V shed 3 bases, J shed 6 bases, and the junction held 12 bases outside the gene matches. DNA for the CDR3: TGTGCCAGCAGTTTTTATCCGGGACAGGGCCAATTCGAGCAGTACTTC. Encoded protein: CASSFYPGQGQFEQYF.

This rearrangement joins TRBV18 to TRBJ2-7; 9 bases are shared with TRBD1. V gave up 8 bases and J gave up 4 bases; unmatched junction bases: 15. The CDR3 has 16 amino acids. The germline V gene has CDR1 KGHSH and CDR2 LQKENI. In nucleotides, the CDR3 is TGTGCCAGCGCCACATATACCGGGACAGGGCGGTACGAGCAGTACTTC. This sequence encodes CASATYTGTGRYEQYF.